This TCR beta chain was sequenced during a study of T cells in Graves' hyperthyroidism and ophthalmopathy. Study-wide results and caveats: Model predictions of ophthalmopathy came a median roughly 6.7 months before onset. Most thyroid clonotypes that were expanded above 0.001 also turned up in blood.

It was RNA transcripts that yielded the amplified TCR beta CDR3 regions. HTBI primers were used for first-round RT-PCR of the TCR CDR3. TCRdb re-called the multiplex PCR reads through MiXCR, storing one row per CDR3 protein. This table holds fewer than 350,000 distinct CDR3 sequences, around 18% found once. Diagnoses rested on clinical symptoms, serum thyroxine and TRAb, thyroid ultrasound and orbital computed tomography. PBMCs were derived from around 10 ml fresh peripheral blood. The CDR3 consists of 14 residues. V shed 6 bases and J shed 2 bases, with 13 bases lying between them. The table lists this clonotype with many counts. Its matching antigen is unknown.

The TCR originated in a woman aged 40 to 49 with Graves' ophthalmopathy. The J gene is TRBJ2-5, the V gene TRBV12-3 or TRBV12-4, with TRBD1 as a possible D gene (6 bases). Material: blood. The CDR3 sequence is CASSPGAKQETQYF. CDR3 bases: TGTGCCAGCAGCCCAGGGGCTAAGCAAGAGACCCAGTACTTC.